What follows are 27 T cell receptor beta chains derived from one specimen sequenced in a study of technical replicates of blood from several donors. The protocol was immunoSEQ multiplex PCR, while the TCRdb copy is restricted to in-frame clones and leaves out a portion. The data hold almost 70,000 clones, with roughly nine tenths observed a single time. The specimen sequenced was PBMCs. The receptors derive from a human donor in good health. Some clones in this sample may be carry-over from other donors' samples.

CDR3 loop: CASSGTGRPTDTQYF. CDR3 sequence (DNA): TGTGCCAGCAGCGGGACAGGGCGACCCACAGATACGCAGTATTTT. The chain uses TRBV7-3 and TRBJ2-3, with 9 bases that match TRBD1. The CDR3 sequence is 15 residues long. CDR1 and CDR2 (germline): SGHTA, FQGTGA. V lost 5 bases and J lost 2; bases outside the gene matches: 5.

The chain has TRBV6-1 and TRBJ2-1, with 11 bases fitting TRBD2. V gave up 4 bases and J gave up 5 bases; unmatched junction bases: 4. The CDR3 is made up of 15 amino acids. Germline V gene lookup returns CDR1 MNHNS and CDR2 SASEGT. CDR3 in amino acids: CASSGGTSGDNEQFF. CDR3 sequence (DNA): TGTGCCAGCAGTGGGGGGACTAGCGGAGACAATGAGCAGTTCTTC.

The gene calls are TRBV27 and TRBJ1-5; no firm D call. The length of the CDR3 is 14 residues. Trimming removed 3 bases at V and 7 bases at J, with 13 bases between. Germline V gives CDR1 MNHEY, CDR2 SMNVEV (reference sequence). This CDR3 reads CASSFLGADQPQHF. CDR3 DNA sequence: TGTGCCAGCAGTTTCTTGGGAGCCGACCAGCCCCAGCATTTT.

The chain carries TRBV5-1 and TRBJ1-3, with 7 positions matching TRBD1. This CDR3 spans 15 amino acids. Germline lookup yields CDR1 SGHRS and CDR2 YFSETQ. With 4 bases clipped from V and 0 bases from J, the junction kept 4 bases outside the gene matches. CDR3 protein: CASSGTATSGNTIYF. In DNA form, the CDR3 reads TGCGCCAGCAGCGGGACAGCGACCTCTGGAAACACCATATATTTT. The variable domain in full, with the rest retrieved from reference TRBV5-1 and TRBJ1-3, is KAGVTQTPRYLIKTRGQQVTLSCSPISGHRSVSWYQQTPGQGLQFLFEYFSETQRNKGNFPGRFSGRQFSNSRSEMNVSTLELGDSALYLCASSGTATSGNTIYFGEGSWLTVV.

The chain recombines TRBV6-5 with TRBJ2-7; 7 bases fit TRBD2. V gave up 11 bases and J gave up 3 bases; unmatched junction bases: 10. The CDR3 consists of 13 residues. Germline V gives CDR1 MNHEY, CDR2 SVGAGI. CDR3 DNA sequence: TGTGCCCACTCCCAACTAGCGAACTACGAGCAGTACTTC. Residues: CAHSQLANYEQYF.

V is TRBV29-1 and J is TRBJ2-1, with 10 bases lining up with TRBD2. CDR1 is SQVTM, CDR2 ANQGSEA, per germline. The CDR3 covers 14 residues. The J segment lost 9 bases and the V segment lost 6 bases, leaving 11 bases of the junction unmatched. CDR3 region: CSVKPAGGFIEQFF. As DNA, the CDR3 is TGCAGCGTCAAACCAGCGGGAGGGTTTATTGAGCAGTTCTTC.

The J gene is TRBJ1-5, the V gene TRBV6-6; D unclear. Germline CDR1 is MNHNY and CDR2 is SVGAGI (reference sequence). V lost 7 bases, J lost 4 bases, and 17 bases lay in between. The CDR3 loop spans 15 amino acids. The CDR3 loop is CASTQSEGGNQPQHF. CDR3 bases: TGTGCCAGCACCCAGTCGGAGGGCGGGAATCAGCCCCAGCATTTT.

V is TRBV7-7 and J is TRBJ2-5, with D possibly being TRBD2 (5 bases). Germline V gene sequence: CDR1 SSHAT, CDR2 FNYEAQ (reference sequence). V was cut by 1 base and J by 2 bases, with 8 bases left in between. The CDR3 runs to 14 residues. The DNA for the CDR3 is TGTGCCAGCAGCTTAGGGAGGCGGCAAGAGACCCAGTACTTC. Amino acids: CASSLGRRQETQYF. The whole variable domain, filled in from reference TRBV7-7 and TRBJ2-5, reads GAGVSQSPRYKVTKRGQDVTLRCDPISSHATLYWYQQALGQGPEFLTYFNYEAQPDKSGLPSDRFSAERPEGSISTLTIQRTEQRDSAMYRCASSLGRRQETQYFGPGTRLLVL.

The V gene is TRBV4-2, the J gene TRBJ2-2, with D possibly matching TRBD2 (6 bases). Trimming removed 0 bases at V and 1 base at J, with 15 bases between. Per the germline V gene, CDR1 is LGHNA and CDR2 is YNFKEQ. CDR3 length equals 18 residues. In DNA form, the CDR3 reads TGTGCCAGCAGCCAAGATCAGTGGGCTAGCGAGAACACCGGGGAGCTGTTTTTT. It yields the protein CASSQDQWASENTGELFF.

V is TRBV19 and J is TRBJ1-2, with D unclear. There are 15 residues in the CDR3. Germline V gene data show CDR1 as LNHDA and CDR2 as SQIVND (reference sequence). Trimming took 3 bases from V and 4 from J, leaving 15 bases between them. This chain's CDR3 is CASSMDPGATYGYTF. CDR3 in DNA: TGTGCCAGTAGTATGGATCCGGGAGCCACCTATGGCTACACCTTC.

This sequence joins TRBV14 and TRBJ2-1, with 10 bases identical to TRBD2. The germline V gene has CDR1 SGHDN and CDR2 FVKESK. V lost 0 bases and J lost 6; bases outside the gene matches: 2. CDR3 length: 15 amino acids. The CDR3 spells CASSQELAGSNEQFF. The CDR3 bases are TGTGCCAGCAGCCAAGAACTAGCGGGAAGCAATGAGCAGTTCTTC.

The genes are TRBV19 and TRBJ2-7, with 8 bases matching TRBD2. With 4 bases clipped from V and 2 bases from J, the junction kept 10 bases outside the gene matches. Looked up from germline, CDR1 is LNHDA and CDR2 is SQIVND (reference sequence). The CDR3 is made up of 16 amino acids. The CDR3 nucleotides are TGTGCCAGTAGTACCCGAACGGGTAGCGGGACCTACGAGCAGTACTTC. It yields the protein CASSTRTGSGTYEQYF.

The count of this clone is one. The gene calls are TRBV19 and TRBJ1-1, with 7 bases matching TRBD1. Germline CDR1 reads LNHDA; CDR2 reads SQIVND (reference sequence). This CDR3 is 16 amino acids long. V shed 5 bases, J shed 0 bases, and the junction held 9 bases outside the gene matches. The DNA of the CDR3 is TGTGCCAGTAGTTACGACAGGGCCGTCATGAACACTGAAGCTTTCTTT. This sequence encodes CASSYDRAVMNTEAFF.

This chain links TRBV5-6 with TRBJ1-2; D unresolved. With 0 bases removed from V and 3 bases from J, the gap between germline ends came to 15 bases. The germline CDR1 and CDR2 sequences are SGHDT and YYEEEE. The CDR3 has 16 residues. The CDR3 sequence: CASSLEGGLVYYGYTF. Written as DNA, the CDR3 is TGTGCCAGCAGCTTGGAAGGAGGGCTTGTGTACTATGGCTACACCTTC.

This rearrangement joins TRBV5-1 to TRBJ2-7; 8 bases agree with TRBD1. Germline V gives CDR1 SGHRS, CDR2 YFSETQ. The CDR3 runs to 13 residues. The junction had 7 bases not matched to a gene; V was cut back by 4 bases and J by 7 bases. The CDR3 DNA is TGCGCCAGCAGCATGGGACAGGCCCTGGAGCAGTACTTC. It encodes CASSMGQALEQYF.

This chain connects TRBV5-1 to TRBJ2-2; D is possibly TRBD1 (6 bases). Germline V CDR1 and CDR2: SGHRS, YFSETQ. The V end was cut by 4 bases, the J end by 0 bases, with 19 bases between. The CDR3 runs to 18 residues. The CDR3 loop reads CASSPQGPDFANTGELFF. The CDR3 DNA follows: TGCGCCAGCAGCCCACAGGGTCCGGACTTCGCGAACACCGGGGAGCTGTTTTTT.

The J gene is TRBJ2-3, the V gene TRBV15; no clear D gene. In germline, CDR1 is LNHNV, CDR2 YYDKDF (reference sequence). This CDR3 region has 15 residues. Trimming pared 0 bases from V and 2 bases from J, leaving 9 bases between. CDR3 coding DNA: TGTGCCACCAGCAGAGATCCGGGTGTCACAGATACGCAGTATTTT. Its translation is CATSRDPGVTDTQYF.

This chain connects TRBV4-1 to TRBJ1-2; 7 bases match TRBD1. The ends lost 4 bases at V and 1 base at J; junction bases unmatched: 6. The CDR3 consists of 15 residues. Germline assignment: CDR1 MGHRA and CDR2 YSYEKL. CDR3 in DNA: TGCGCCAGCAGCCGAACGACAGGGAATAACTATGGCTACACCTTC. This translates into CASSRTTGNNYGYTF.

This chain joins TRBV9 and TRBJ1-6; tentative D call: TRBD1 (6 bases). The germline V gene has CDR1 SGDLS and CDR2 YYNGEE. The CDR3 has 13 residues. V was shortened by 5 bases and J by 10 bases, with 13 bases between the two germline ends. CDR3 sequence: CASRYREGSPLHF. CDR3 nucleotides: TGTGCCAGCAGATACAGGGAAGGGTCACCCCTCCACTTT.

This chain uses TRBV7-8 with TRBJ2-1; TRBD2 aligns across 13 bases. V gave up 5 bases and J gave up 5 bases; unmatched junction bases: 3. From germline, CDR1 is SGHVS and CDR2 FQNEAQ. There are 15 residues in the CDR3. The CDR3 region is CASSALAGGHNEQFF. The CDR3 region has the DNA TGTGCCAGCAGCGCACTAGCGGGGGGGCACAATGAGCAGTTCTTC.

The rearrangement uses TRBV4-1 and TRBJ1-2; 7 bases fit TRBD1. CDR3 length: 15 residues. The germline CDR1 and CDR2 sequences are MGHRA and YSYEKL. V was pared by 4 bases and J by 4 bases, with 9 bases of the junction left unmatched. The CDR3 nucleotides are TGCGCCAGCAGCCCGGACAGGACCCGAGCCTATGGCTACACCTTC. Amino acids: CASSPDRTRAYGYTF.

The CDR3 region has the DNA TGCGCCAGCAGGCCAACTCATGCCTTACAAGAGACCCAGTACTTC. Residues: CASRPTHALQETQYF. The V call is TRBV4-1, the J call TRBJ2-5; D not resolved. Germline CDR1 is MGHRA and CDR2 is YSYEKL. V lost 6 bases, J lost 2 bases, and 16 bases lay in between. This CDR3 is 15 amino acids long.

The chain is built from TRBV7-6 and TRBJ1-1, with 8 bases matching TRBD1. V shed 4 bases and J 7 bases; nucleotides not matched to a gene: 5. This CDR3 spans 13 amino acids. Germline V gene sequence: CDR1 SGHVS, CDR2 FNYEAQ. CDR3 protein: CASSSRQGNEAFF. In nucleotides, the CDR3 is TGTGCCAGCAGCTCCCGACAGGGGAATGAAGCTTTCTTT.

The chain uses TRBV5-4 and TRBJ1-1; weak D call: TRBD1 (5 bases). The germline V gene has CDR1 SGHNT and CDR2 YYREEE (reference sequence). The length of the CDR3 is 13 residues. V was trimmed by 4 bases and J by 1 base, leaving 8 bases between them. CDR3 nucleotides: TGTGCCAGCAGCCCACAGGCGAACACTGAAGCTTTCTTT. Encoded protein: CASSPQANTEAFF.

V usage is TRBV7-6 and J usage is TRBJ2-7, with a possible D match to TRBD2 (5 bases). V was shortened by 0 bases and J by 0 bases, with 6 bases between the two germline ends. The CDR3 sequence is 14 residues long. Germline V CDR1 and CDR2: SGHVS, FNYEAQ. This chain's CDR3 is CASSLAAGSYEQYF. CDR3 nucleotides: TGTGCCAGCAGCTTAGCGGCGGGCTCCTACGAGCAGTACTTC. The full variable domain, with the rest looked up from reference TRBV7-6 and TRBJ2-7, is GAGVSQSPRYKVTKRGQDVALRCDPISGHVSLYWYRQALGQGPEFLTYFNYEAQQDKSGLPNDRFSAERPEGSISTLTIQRTEQRDSAMYRCASSLAAGSYEQYFGPGTRLTVT.

This chain connects TRBV7-3 to TRBJ1-6, with TRBD1 matching over 7 bases. Germline loops: CDR1 SGHTA, CDR2 FQGTGA. V gave up 5 bases and J gave up 7 bases; unmatched junction bases: 5. The CDR3 is 14 amino acids. The CDR3 region has the DNA TGTGCCAGCAGCGTGACAGGGAGAAATTCACCCCTCCACTTT. It is translated as CASSVTGRNSPLHF.

V is TRBV7-2 and J is TRBJ2-6, with D uncertain. CDR1 and CDR2 from the germline V gene are SGHTA and FQGNSA. This CDR3 comprises 15 residues. Trimming shortened V by 4 bases and J by 0 bases, and 7 bases separated the two germline ends. The CDR3 reads CASSSGSSGANVLTF. DNA for the CDR3: TGTGCCAGCAGCTCAGGCAGCTCTGGGGCCAACGTCCTGACTTTC.